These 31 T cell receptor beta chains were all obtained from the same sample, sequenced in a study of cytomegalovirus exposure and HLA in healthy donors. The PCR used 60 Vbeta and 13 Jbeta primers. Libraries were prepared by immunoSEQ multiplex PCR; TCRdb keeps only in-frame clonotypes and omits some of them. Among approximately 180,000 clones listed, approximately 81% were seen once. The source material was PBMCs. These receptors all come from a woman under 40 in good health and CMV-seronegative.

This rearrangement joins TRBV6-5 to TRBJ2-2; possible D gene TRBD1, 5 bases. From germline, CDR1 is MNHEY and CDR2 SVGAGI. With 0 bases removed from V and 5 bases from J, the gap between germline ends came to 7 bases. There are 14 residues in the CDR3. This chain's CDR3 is CASSYSKGTGELFF. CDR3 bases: TGTGCCAGCAGTTACTCGAAGGGGACCGGGGAGCTGTTTTTT.

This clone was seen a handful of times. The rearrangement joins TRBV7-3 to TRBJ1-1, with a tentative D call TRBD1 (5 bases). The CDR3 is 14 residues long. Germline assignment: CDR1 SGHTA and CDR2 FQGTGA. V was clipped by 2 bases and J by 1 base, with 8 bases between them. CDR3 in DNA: TGTGCCAGCAGCTTACATCAGGGGAACACTGAAGCTTTCTTT. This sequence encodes CASSLHQGNTEAFF. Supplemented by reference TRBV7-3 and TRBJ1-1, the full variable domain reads GAGVSQTPSNKVTEKGKYVELRCDPISGHTALYWYRQSLGQGPEFLIYFQGTGAADDSGLPNDRFFAVRPEGSVSTLKIQRTERGDSAVYLCASSLHQGNTEAFFGQGTRLTVV.

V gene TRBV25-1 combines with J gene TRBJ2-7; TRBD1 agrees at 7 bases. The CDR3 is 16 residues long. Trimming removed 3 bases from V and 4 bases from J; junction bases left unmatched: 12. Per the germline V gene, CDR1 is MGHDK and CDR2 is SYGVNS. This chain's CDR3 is CASSDFLAGGSYEQYF. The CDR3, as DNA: TGTGCCAGCAGTGATTTCTTGGCAGGGGGTTCTTACGAGCAGTACTTC.

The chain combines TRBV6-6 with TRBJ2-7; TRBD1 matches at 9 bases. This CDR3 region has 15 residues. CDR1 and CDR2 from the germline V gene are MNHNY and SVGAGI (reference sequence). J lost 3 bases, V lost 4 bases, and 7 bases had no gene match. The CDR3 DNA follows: TGTGCCAGCAGTTCCAAGACAGGGGGGGACTACGAGCAGTACTTC. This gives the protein CASSSKTGGDYEQYF.

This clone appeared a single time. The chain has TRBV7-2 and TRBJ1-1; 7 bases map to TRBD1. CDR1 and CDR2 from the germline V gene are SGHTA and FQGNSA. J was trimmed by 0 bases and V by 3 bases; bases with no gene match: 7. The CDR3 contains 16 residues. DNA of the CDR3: TGTGCCAGCAGCTTCAGATGGGACAGACTGAACACTGAAGCTTTCTTT. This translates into CASSFRWDRLNTEAFF.

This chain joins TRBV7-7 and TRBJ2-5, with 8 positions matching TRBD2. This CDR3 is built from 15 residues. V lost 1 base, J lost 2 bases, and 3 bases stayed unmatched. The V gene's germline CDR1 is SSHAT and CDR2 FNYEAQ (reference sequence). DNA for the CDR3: TGTGCCAGCAGCTTAGACGGGGGGGTACAAGAGACCCAGTACTTC. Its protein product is CASSLDGGVQETQYF.

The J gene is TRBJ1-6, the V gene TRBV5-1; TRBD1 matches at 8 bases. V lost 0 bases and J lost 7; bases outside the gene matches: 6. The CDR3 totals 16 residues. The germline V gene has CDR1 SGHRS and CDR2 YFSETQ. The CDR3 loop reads CASSLVQGAENSPLHF. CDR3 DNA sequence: TGCGCCAGCAGCTTGGTTCAGGGGGCTGAGAATTCACCCCTCCACTTT.

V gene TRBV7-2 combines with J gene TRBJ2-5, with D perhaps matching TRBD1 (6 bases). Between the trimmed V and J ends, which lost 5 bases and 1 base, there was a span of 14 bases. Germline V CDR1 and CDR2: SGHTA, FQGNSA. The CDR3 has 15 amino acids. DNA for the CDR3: TGTGCCAGCAGCCCGCTTACAGGGCCCCAAGAGACCCAGTACTTC. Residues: CASSPLTGPQETQYF.

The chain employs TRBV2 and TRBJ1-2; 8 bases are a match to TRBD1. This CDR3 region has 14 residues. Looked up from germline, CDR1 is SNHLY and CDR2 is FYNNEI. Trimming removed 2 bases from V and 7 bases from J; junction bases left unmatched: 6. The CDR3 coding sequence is TGTGCCAGCAGTGAACAGGGGGCAGATAGTGGCTACACCTTC. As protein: CASSEQGADSGYTF.

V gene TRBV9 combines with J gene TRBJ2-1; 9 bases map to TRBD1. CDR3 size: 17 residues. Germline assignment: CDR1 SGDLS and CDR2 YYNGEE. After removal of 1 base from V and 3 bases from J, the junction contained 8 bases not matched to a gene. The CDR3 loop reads CASSVSPDRGHYNEQFF. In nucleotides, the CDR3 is TGTGCCAGCAGCGTATCCCCGGACAGGGGCCACTACAATGAGCAGTTCTTC.

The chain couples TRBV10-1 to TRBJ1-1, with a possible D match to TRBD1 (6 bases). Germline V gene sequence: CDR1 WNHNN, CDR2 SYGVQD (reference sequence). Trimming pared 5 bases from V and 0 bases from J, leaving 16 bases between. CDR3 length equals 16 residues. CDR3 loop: CASSPNVGTMNTEAFF. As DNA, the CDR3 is TGCGCCAGCAGTCCAAATGTTGGGACAATGAACACTGAAGCTTTCTTT.

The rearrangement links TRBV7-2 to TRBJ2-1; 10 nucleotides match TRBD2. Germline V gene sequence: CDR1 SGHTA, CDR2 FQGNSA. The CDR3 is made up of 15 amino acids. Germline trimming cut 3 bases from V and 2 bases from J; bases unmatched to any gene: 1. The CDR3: CASSFTSGAYNEQFF. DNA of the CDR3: TGTGCCAGCAGCTTTACTAGCGGGGCCTACAATGAGCAGTTCTTC.

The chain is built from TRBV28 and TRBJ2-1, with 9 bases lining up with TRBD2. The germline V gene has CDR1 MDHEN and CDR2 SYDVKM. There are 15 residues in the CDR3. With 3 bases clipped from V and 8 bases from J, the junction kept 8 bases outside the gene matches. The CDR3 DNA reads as TGTGCCAGCAGTTTTGAGTCTGGCGGGGGGGATGAGCAGTTCTTC. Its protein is CASSFESGGGDEQFF.

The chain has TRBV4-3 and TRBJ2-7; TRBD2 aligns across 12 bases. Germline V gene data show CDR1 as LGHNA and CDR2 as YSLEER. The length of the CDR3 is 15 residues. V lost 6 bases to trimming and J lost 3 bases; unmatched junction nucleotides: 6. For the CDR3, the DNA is TGCGCCAGCAGTTCGACTAGCGGGAGCTTCTACGAGCAGTACTTC. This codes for CASSSTSGSFYEQYF.

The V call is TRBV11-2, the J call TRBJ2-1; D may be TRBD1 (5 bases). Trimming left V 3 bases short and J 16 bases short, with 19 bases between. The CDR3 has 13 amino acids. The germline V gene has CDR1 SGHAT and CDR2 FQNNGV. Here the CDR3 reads CASSFEPSGRGFF. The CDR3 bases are TGTGCCAGCAGCTTTGAGCCCTCAGGTAGGGGATTCTTC.

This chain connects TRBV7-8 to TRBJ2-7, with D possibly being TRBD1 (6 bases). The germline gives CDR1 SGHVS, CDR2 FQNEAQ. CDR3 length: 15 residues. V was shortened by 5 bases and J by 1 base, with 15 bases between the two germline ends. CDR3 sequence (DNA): TGTGCCAGCAGCCACAGGGAAGTGACATCCTACGAGCAGTACTTC. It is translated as CASSHREVTSYEQYF.

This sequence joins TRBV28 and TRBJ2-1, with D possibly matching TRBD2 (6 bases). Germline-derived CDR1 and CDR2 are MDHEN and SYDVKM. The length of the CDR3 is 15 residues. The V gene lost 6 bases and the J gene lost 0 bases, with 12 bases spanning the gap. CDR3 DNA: TGTGCCAGCAGATATGGACTATCCTCCTACAATGAGCAGTTCTTC. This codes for CASRYGLSSYNEQFF.

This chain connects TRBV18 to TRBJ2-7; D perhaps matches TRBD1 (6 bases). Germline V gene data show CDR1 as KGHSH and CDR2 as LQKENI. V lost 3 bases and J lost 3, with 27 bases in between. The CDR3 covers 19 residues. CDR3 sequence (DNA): TGTGCCAGCTCACCGCCTTTCGGTATTGGACAGAGCTTCCACTACGAGCAGTACTTC. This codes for CASSPPFGIGQSFHYEQYF. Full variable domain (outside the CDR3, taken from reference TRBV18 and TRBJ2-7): NAGVMQNPRHLVRRRGQEARLRCSPMKGHSHVYWYRQLPEEGLKFMVYLQKENIIDESGMPKERFSAEFPKEGPSILRIQQVVRGDSAAYFCASSPPFGIGQSFHYEQYFGPGTRLTVT.

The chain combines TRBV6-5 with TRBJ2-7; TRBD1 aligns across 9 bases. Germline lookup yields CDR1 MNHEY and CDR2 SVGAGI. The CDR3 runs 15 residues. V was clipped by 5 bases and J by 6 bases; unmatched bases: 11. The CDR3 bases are TGTGCCAGCAGTCTCGAACCGGGACAGGGTCTCGAGCAGTACTTC. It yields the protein CASSLEPGQGLEQYF.

The CDR3 DNA sequence: TGTGCCAGCAGCCAAGCTTTGGGTACTAGCGGGAACAATGAGCAGTTCTTC. Its translation: CASSQALGTSGNNEQFF. The chain carries TRBV14 and TRBJ2-1; the match to TRBD2 covers 10 bases. Germline CDR1 is SGHDN and CDR2 is FVKESK. The length of the CDR3 is 17 residues. V trimming: 1 base; J trimming: 5 bases; junction bases outside the gene matches: 8. The full variable domain, its missing parts supplied by reference TRBV14 and TRBJ2-1, is EAGVTQFPSHSVIEKGQTVTLRCDPISGHDNLYWYRRVMGKEIKFLLHFVKESKQDESGMPNNRFLAERTGGTYSTLKVQPAELEDSGVYFCASSQALGTSGNNEQFFGPGTRLTVL.

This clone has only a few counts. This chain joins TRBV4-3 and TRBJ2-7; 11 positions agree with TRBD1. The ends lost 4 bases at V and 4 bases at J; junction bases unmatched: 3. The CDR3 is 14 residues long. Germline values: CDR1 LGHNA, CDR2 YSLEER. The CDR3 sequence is CASSRTGGWYEQYF. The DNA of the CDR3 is TGCGCCAGCAGCCGGACAGGGGGCTGGTACGAGCAGTACTTC.

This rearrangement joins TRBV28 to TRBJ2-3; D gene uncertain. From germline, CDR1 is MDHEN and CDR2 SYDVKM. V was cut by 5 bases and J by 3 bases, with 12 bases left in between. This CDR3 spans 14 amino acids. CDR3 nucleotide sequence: TGTGCCAGCAGTCTCGTGGGCCAAACAGATACGCAGTATTTT. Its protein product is CASSLVGQTDTQYF. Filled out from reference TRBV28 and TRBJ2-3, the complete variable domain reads DVKVTQSSRYLVKRTGEKVFLECVQDMDHENMFWYRQDPGLGLRLIYFSYDVKMKEKGDIPEGYSVSREKKERFSLILESASTNQTSMYLCASSLVGQTDTQYFGPGTRLTVL.

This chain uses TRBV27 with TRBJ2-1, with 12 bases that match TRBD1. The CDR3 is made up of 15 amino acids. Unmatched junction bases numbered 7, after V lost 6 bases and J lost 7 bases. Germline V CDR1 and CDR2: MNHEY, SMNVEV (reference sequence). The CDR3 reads CASRGGQGAWNEQFF. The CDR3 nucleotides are TGTGCCAGCAGGGGGGGACAGGGGGCTTGGAATGAGCAGTTCTTC.

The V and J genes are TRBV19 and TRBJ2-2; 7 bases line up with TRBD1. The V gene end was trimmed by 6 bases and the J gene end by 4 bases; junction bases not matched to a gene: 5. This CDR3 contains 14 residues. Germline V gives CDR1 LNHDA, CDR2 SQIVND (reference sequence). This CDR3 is CASRIWDSTGELFF. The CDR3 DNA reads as TGTGCCAGTAGAATCTGGGACAGCACCGGGGAGCTGTTTTTT.

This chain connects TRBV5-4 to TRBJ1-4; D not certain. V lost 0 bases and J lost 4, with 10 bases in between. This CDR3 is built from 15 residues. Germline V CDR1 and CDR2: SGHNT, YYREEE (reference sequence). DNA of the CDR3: TGTGCCAGCAGCTTGGGCCCAGTTTTTAATGAAAAACTGTTTTTT. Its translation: CASSLGPVFNEKLFF.

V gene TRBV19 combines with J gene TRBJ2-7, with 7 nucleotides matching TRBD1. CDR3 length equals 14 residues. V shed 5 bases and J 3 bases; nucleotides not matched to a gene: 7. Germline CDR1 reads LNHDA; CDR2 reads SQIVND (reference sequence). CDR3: CASSLTGQYYEQYF. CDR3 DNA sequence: TGTGCCAGTAGTCTAACGGGACAGTACTACGAGCAGTACTTC. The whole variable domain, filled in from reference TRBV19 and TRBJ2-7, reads DGGITQSPKYLFRKEGQNVTLSCEQNLNHDAMYWYRQDPGQGLRLIYYSQIVNDFQKGDIAEGYSVSREKKESFPLTVTSAQKNPTAFYLCASSLTGQYYEQYFGPGTRLTVT.

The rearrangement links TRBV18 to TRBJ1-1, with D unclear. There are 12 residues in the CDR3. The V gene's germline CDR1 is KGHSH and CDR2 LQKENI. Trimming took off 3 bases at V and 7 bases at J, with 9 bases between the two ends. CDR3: CASSPQDREAFF. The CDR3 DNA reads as TGTGCCAGCTCACCGCAGGATCGTGAAGCTTTCTTT.

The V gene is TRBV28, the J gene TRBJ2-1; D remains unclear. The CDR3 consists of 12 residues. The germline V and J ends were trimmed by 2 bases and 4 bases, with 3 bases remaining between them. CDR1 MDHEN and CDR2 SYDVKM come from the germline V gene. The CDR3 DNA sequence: TGTGCCAGCAGTTTAACTTACAATGAGCAGTTCTTC. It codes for CASSLTYNEQFF.

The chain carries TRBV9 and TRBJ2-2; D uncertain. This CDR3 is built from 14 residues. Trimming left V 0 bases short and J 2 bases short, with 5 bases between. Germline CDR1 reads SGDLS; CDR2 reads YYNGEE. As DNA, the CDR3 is TGTGCCAGCAGCGTAGGGCCCAACACCGGGGAGCTGTTTTTT. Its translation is CASSVGPNTGELFF.

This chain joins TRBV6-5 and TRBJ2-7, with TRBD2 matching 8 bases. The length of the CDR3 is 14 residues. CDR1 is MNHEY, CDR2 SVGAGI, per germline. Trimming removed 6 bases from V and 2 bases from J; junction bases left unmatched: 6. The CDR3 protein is CASRPAGEAYEQYF. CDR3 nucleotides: TGTGCCAGCAGGCCAGCGGGAGAAGCCTACGAGCAGTACTTC.

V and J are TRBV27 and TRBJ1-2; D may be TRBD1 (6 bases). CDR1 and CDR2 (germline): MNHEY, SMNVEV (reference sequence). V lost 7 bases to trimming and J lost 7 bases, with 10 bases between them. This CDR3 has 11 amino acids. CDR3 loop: CASKQGSGYTF. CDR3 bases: TGTGCCAGCAAACAGGGTAGTGGCTACACCTTC.